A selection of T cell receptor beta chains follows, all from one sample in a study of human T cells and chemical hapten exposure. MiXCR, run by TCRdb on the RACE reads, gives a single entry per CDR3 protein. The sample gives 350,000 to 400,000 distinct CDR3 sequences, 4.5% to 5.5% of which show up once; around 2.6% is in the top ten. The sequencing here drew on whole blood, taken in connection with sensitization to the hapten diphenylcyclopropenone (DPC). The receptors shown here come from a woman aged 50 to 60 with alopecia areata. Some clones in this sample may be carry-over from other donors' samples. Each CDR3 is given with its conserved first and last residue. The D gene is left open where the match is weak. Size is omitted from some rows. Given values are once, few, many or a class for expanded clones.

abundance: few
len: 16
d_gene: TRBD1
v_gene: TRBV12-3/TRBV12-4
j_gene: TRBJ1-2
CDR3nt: TGTGCCAGCAGCCTAAGGCGGACAGGGGCGGGCTATGGCTACACCTTC
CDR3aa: CASSLRRTGAGYGYTF

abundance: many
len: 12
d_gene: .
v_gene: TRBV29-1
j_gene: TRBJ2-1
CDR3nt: TGCAGCGCTCTAAGATCAGAAGGAGAGCAGTTCTTC
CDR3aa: CSALRSEGEQFF

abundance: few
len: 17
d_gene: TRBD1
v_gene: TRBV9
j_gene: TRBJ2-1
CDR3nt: TGTGCCAGCAGCGTCGGGACAGGGAAAAGCTCCTACAATGAGCAGTTCTTC
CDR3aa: CASSVGTGKSSYNEQFF

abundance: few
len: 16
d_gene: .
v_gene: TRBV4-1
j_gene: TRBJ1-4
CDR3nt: TGCGCCAGCAGCCTCATTTTCCCTGCAACTAATGAAAAACTGTTTTTT
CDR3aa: CASSLIFPATNEKLFF

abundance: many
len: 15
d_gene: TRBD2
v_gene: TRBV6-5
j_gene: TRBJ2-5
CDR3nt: TGTGCCAGCAGTTACAGCCCTAGCGGGGCAGAGACCCAGTACTTC
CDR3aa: CASSYSPSGAETQYF

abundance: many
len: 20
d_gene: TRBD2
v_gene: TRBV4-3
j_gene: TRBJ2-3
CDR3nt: TGCGCCAGCAGCCAAGATAACCCCCGGCTAGCGGGAGGCCGTGTAGATACGCAGTATTTT
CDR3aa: CASSQDNPRLAGGRVDTQYF

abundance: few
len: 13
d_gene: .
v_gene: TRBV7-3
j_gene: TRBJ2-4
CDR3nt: TGTGCCAGCAGCCTACATCCCCGGGACATTCAGTACTTC
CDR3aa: CASSLHPRDIQYF

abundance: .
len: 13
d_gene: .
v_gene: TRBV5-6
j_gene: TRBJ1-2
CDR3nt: TGTGCCAGCAGCCCCAGGACGGGGGATGGCTACACCTTC
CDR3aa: CASSPRTGDGYTF

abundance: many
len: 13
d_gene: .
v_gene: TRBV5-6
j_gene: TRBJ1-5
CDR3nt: TGTGCCAGCAGCTTCGGGGTTAGCCAGCCCCAGCATTTT
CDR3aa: CASSFGVSQPQHF

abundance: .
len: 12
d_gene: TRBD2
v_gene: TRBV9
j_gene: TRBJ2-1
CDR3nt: TGTGCAGTTGGGACTACTTACAATGAGCAGTTCTTC
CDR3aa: CAVGTTYNEQFF

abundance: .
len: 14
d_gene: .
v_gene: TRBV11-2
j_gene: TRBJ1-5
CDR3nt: TGTGCCAGCAGCTCAGGACATACAAGAGGGGCCCAGCATTTT
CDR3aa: CASSSGHTRGAQHF

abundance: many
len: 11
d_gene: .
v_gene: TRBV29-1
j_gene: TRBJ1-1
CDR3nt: TGCAGCGTTCAGCCTAACACTGAAGCTTTCTTT
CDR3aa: CSVQPNTEAFF

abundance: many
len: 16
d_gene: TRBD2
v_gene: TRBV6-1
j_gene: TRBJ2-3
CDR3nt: TGTGCCAGCAGTGAAATAAGCGGGAGTGTTATAGATACGCAGTATTTT
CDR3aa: CASSEISGSVIDTQYF

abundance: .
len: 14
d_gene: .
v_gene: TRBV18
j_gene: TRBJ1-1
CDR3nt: TGTGCCAGCTCACCCGGGAGTATGAACACTGAAGCTTTCTTT
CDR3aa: CASSPGSMNTEAFF

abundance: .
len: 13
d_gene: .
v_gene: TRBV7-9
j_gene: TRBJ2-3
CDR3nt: TGTGCCAGCACTTGGGATCGCACAGATACGCAGTATTTT
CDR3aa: CASTWDRTDTQYF

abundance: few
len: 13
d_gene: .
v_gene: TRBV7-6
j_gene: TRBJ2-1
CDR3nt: TGTGCCAGCAGCTTACACACCATCAATGAGCAGTTCTTC
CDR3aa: CASSLHTINEQFF

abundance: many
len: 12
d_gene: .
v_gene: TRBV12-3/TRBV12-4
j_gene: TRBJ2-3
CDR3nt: TGTGCCAGCAGTTTACCGGCAGATACGCAGTATTTT
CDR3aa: CASSLPADTQYF

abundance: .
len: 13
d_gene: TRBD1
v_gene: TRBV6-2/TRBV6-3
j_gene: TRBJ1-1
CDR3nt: TGTGCCAGCAGCCCGACAGGGGCCACTGAAGCTTTCTTT
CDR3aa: CASSPTGATEAFF

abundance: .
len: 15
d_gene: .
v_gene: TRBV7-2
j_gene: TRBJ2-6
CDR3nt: TGTGCCAGCAGCTTAAGTTCTGCCACAGCCAACGTCCTGACTTTC
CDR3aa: CASSLSSATANVLTF

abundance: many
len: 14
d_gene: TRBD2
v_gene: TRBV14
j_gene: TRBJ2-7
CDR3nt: TGTGCCAGCAGCCACGGGGGACTAGCGGGAGGCAAGGACTTC
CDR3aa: CASSHGGLAGGKDF

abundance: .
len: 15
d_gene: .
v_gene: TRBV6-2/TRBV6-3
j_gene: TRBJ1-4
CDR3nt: TGTGCCAGCAGTCTCCGACGGTCAACTAATGAAAAACTGTTTTTT
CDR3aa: CASSLRRSTNEKLFF

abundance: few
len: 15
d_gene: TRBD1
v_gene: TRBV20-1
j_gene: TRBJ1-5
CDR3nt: TGCAGTGCTAGCCCCGGACAGGGCAGCAATCAGCCCCAGCATTTT
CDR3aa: CSASPGQGSNQPQHF

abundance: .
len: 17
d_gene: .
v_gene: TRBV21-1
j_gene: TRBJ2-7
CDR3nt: TGTGCCAGCACTCTCCCGGGACTAGCGGGTTTCCCCTACGAGCAGTACTTC
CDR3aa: CASTLPGLAGFPYEQYF

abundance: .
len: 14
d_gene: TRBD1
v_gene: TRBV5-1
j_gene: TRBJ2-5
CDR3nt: TGCGCCAGCAGCCACGGACAGGGCAGTGAGACCCAGTACTTC
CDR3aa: CASSHGQGSETQYF

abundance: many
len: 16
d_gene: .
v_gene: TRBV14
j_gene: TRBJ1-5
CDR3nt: TGTGCCAGCAGCCAATATCCCCCCGGGGGGTTTCAGCCCCAGCATTTT
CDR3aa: CASSQYPPGGFQPQHF

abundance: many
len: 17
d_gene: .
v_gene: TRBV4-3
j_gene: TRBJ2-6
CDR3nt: TGCGCCAGCAGCCAAGAGAGGGGTCCCTCTGGGGCCAACGTCCTGACTTTC
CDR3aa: CASSQERGPSGANVLTF

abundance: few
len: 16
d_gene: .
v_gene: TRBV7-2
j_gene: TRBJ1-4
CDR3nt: TGTGCCAGCAGCTTAGGGTTCGGCGGATCTAATGAAAAACTGTTTTTT
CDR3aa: CASSLGFGGSNEKLFF

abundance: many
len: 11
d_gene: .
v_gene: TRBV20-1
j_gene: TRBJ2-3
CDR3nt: TGCAGTGCCGTTAGCACAGATACGCAGTATTTT
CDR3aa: CSAVSTDTQYF

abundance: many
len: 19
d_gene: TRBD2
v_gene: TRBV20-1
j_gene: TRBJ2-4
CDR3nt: TGCAGTGCACAAGATTATGAGGGACTAGCGGGAGAGGCCAAAAACATTCAGTACTTC
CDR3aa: CSAQDYEGLAGEAKNIQYF

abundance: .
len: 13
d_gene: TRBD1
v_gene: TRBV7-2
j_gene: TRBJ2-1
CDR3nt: TGTGCCAGCAGAAAAACAGGGGGAAATGAGCAGTTCTTC
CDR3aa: CASRKTGGNEQFF

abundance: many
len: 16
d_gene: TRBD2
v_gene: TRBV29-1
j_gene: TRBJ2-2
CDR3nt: TGCAGCGCACGTATTACTAGCGGGAAGAACACCGGGGAGCTGTTTTTT
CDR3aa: CSARITSGKNTGELFF

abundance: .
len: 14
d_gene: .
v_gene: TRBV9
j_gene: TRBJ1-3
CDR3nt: TGTGCCAGCAGCGCGGACACCCCTGGAAACACCGTATATTTT
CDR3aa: CASSADTPGNTVYF

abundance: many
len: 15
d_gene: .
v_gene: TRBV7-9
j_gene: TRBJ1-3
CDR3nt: TGTGCCAGCAGCCCCCGCGGGGGAGGCGGAAACACCATATATTTT
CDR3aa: CASSPRGGGGNTIYF

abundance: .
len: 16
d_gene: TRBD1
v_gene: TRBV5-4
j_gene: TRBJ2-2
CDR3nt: TGTGCCAGCAGCCCCAGACAGGGGGGCCCCACCGGGGAGCTGTTTTTT
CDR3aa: CASSPRQGGPTGELFF

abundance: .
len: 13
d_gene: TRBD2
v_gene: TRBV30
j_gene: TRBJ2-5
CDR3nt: TGTGCCTGGAGTGAACTAGCGGGAGAGACCCAGTACTTC
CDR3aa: CAWSELAGETQYF

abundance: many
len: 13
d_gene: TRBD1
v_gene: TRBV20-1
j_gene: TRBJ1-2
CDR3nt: TGCAGTGCTAGCCCCGGACAGGGATATGGCTACACCTTC
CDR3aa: CSASPGQGYGYTF

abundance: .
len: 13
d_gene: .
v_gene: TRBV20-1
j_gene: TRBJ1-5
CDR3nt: TGCAGTGCTCGGACTGCTAATAATCAGCCCCAGCATTTT
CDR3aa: CSARTANNQPQHF

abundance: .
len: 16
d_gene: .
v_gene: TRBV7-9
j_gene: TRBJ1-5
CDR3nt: TGTGCCAGCACCCCCGACGCCGAGGCGCCAACTCAGCCCCAGCATTTT
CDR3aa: CASTPDAEAPTQPQHF

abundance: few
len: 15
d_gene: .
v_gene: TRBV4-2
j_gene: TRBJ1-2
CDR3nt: TGTGCCAGCAGCCAAGATCAGGGTGAAAACTATGGCTACACCTTC
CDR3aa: CASSQDQGENYGYTF

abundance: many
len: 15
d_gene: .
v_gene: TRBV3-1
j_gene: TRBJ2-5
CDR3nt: TGTGCCAGCAGCCAAGATCCCAGGGGGGCAGAGACCCAGTACTTC
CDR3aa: CASSQDPRGAETQYF

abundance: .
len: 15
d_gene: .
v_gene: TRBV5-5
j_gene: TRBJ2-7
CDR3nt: TGTGCCAGCAGCTGGGCGTCGGGACGGACCTACGAGCAGTACTTC
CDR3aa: CASSWASGRTYEQYF

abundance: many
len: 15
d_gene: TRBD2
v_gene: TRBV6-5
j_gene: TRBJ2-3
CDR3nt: TGTGCCAGCAGTTTCTCAGCGGGGCGCACAGATACGCAGTATTTT
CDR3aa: CASSFSAGRTDTQYF

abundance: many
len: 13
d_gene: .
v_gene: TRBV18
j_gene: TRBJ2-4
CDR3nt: TGTGCCAGCTCACCACCGTCCAAAAACATTCAGTACTTC
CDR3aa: CASSPPSKNIQYF

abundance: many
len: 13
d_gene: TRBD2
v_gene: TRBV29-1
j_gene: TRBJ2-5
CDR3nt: TGCAGCGTCCGGGGAGGGGTTCAAGAGACCCAGTACTTC
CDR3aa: CSVRGGVQETQYF

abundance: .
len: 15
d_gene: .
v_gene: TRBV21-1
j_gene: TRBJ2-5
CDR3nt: TGTGCCAGCAGCAAAAGGCAGGTGGTTCAAGAGACCCAGTACTTC
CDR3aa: CASSKRQVVQETQYF

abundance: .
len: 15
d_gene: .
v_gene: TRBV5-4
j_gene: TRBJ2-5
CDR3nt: TGTGCCAGCAGCTTGGATAACGGAGGCGGTGAGACCCAGTACTTC
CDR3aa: CASSLDNGGGETQYF

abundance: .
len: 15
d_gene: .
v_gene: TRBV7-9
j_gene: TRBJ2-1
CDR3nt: TGTGCCAGCAGCTTAACGGGAGAGAGCTACAATGAGCAGTTCTTC
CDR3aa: CASSLTGESYNEQFF

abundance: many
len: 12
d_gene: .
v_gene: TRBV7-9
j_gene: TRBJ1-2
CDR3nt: TGTGCCAGTGCTGACAGATACTATGGCTACACCTTC
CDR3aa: CASADRYYGYTF

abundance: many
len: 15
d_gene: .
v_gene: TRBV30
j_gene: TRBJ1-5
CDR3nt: TGTGCCTGGAGTGAGAGCGGTTATAGCAATCAGCCCCAGCATTTT
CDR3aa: CAWSESGYSNQPQHF

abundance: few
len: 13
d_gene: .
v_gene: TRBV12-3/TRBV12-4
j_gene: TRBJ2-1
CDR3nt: TGTGCCAGCTCCGAGAACCCTTACAATGAGCAGTTCTTC
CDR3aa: CASSENPYNEQFF